The TCR beta chain described here comes from a study of T cells in localized non-small cell lung cancer. Per the germline V gene, CDR1 is MNHGY and CDR2 is SAAAGT. The V end lost 2 bases, the J end lost 0 bases, and 11 bases lay between the germline ends. The CDR3 has 15 residues. This clone was detected only a few times. Its specificity is not known. Study observations and caveats: A median approximately 59 of the top 100 tumor clones appeared in adjacent lung. Longer overall survival accompanied higher blood T cell density. Adjacent uninvolved lung had the highest clonality, suggesting focused antigen responses. Heterogeneity stays possible, as sequencing covered only one tumor region.

Sequencing used immunoSEQ multiplex PCR; TCRdb keeps in-frame clones, though not all of them. This sample has approximately 2,800 clones; 20% to 30% occur once, and the top ten carry over 10%. The chain combines TRBV6-8 with TRBJ2-7, with a tentative D call TRBD2 (6 bases). This sequence originates from an older male donor with stage II lung adenocarcinoma. The sequencing here drew on normal lung tissue next to the tumor, taken before any cancer treatment. CDR3 amino acids: CASSYRGSSSYEQYF. DNA of the CDR3: TGTGCCAGCAGTTACCGGGGGTCAAGCTCCTACGAGCAGTACTTC.